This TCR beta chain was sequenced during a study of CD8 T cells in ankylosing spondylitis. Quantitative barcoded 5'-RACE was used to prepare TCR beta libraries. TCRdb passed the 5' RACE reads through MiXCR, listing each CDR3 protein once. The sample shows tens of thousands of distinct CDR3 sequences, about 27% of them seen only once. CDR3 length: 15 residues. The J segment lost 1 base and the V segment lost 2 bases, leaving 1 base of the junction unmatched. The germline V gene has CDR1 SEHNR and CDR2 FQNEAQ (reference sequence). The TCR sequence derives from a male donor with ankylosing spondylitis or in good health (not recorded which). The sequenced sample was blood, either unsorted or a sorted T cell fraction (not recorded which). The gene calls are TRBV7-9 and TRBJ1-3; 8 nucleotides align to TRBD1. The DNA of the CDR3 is TGTGCCAGCAGCTTACAGGGGGCATCTGGAAACACCATATATTTT. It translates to CASSLQGASGNTIYF.